Shown below are 32 T cell receptor beta chains from a single sample sequenced in a study of blood T cell repertoires in COVID-19. Using immunoSEQ multiplex PCR, the repertoire was profiled, and TCRdb retains in-frame clones only, with some absent. The table lists about 180,000 clones, over 75% of them singletons. The sample was peripheral blood. The source is a person aged 65 to 79 with COVID-19, enrolled during active disease.

The chain recombines TRBV6-2 or TRBV6-3 with TRBJ1-3; the D is unclear. CDR3 length: 12 amino acids. Germline-derived CDR1 and CDR2 are MNHEY and SVGEGT. Deletions cut 5 bases from V and 4 bases from J, with 6 bases between. Written as DNA, the CDR3 is TGTGCCAGCAGTAATATCGGAAACACCATATATTTT. As protein: CASSNIGNTIYF.

The rearrangement joins TRBV30 to TRBJ2-2; TRBD1 agrees at 9 bases. Germline V lookup: CDR1 GTSNPN, CDR2 SVGIG (reference sequence). CDR3 length: 15 residues. V lost 1 base, J lost 4 bases, and 4 bases stayed unmatched. The CDR3 DNA reads as TGTGCCTGGAGTGGAGGGACAGGGTTCACCGGGGAGCTGTTTTTT. It is translated as CAWSGGTGFTGELFF.

The rearrangement joins TRBV15 to TRBJ1-4, with a weak D call TRBD1 (5 bases). The CDR3 is 15 amino acids. CDR1 LNHNV and CDR2 YYDKDF come from the germline V gene (reference sequence). V was pared by 0 bases and J by 7 bases, with 12 bases between. The CDR3 DNA reads TGTGCCACCAGCAGAGAAATAGGGGTTTCTGAAAAACTGTTTTTT. Translation: CATSREIGVSEKLFF. Together with reference TRBV15 and TRBJ1-4, the CDR3 gives the full variable domain: DAMVIQNPRYQVTQFGKPVTLSCSQTLNHNVMYWYQQKSSQAPKLLFHYYDKDFNNEADTPDNFQSRRPNTSFCFLDIRSPGLGDTAMYLCATSREIGVSEKLFFGSGTQLSVL.

This clone showed up just once. The chain carries TRBV28 and TRBJ2-1; D is perhaps TRBD2 (5 bases). The CDR3 sequence is 15 residues long. V lost 4 bases to trimming and J lost 0 bases, with 10 bases between them. Per the germline V gene, CDR1 is MDHEN and CDR2 is SYDVKM. CDR3 bases: TGTGCCAGCAGTTCAGCGGTGAGCTCCTACAATGAGCAGTTCTTC. It encodes CASSSAVSSYNEQFF.

The chain couples TRBV4-1 to TRBJ2-2, with a tentative D call TRBD1 (5 bases). The ends were cut back, 0 bases at V and 1 base at J, with 6 bases in the middle. CDR3 size: 15 residues. Germline V gene lookup returns CDR1 MGHRA and CDR2 YSYEKL. Here the CDR3 DNA reads TGCGCCAGCAGCCAAGAACAGGTGAACACCGGGGAGCTGTTTTTT. This translates into CASSQEQVNTGELFF.

This clone was observed once. The V call is TRBV19, the J call TRBJ2-2; 7 bases map to TRBD2. The CDR3 totals 15 residues. The germline CDR1 and CDR2 sequences are LNHDA and SQIVND (reference sequence). J lost 6 bases, V lost 1 base, and 5 bases had no gene match. The CDR3 region has the DNA TGTGCCAGTAGTATAGTTTCCAGCGGGGCCGGGGAGCTGTTTTTT. It is translated as CASSIVSSGAGELFF.

This rearrangement joins TRBV28 to TRBJ2-1; D may be TRBD1 (6 bases). The CDR3 has 12 residues. The V gene lost 6 bases and the J gene lost 8 bases, with 11 bases spanning the gap. Germline V gene sequence: CDR1 MDHEN, CDR2 SYDVKM. The CDR3 loop reads CASRTYRDEQFF. In DNA, the CDR3 is TGTGCCAGCAGAACCTACAGGGATGAGCAGTTCTTC.

This clone was seen a single time. The chain has TRBV9 and TRBJ1-5, with TRBD1 matching 7 bases. The CDR3 extends over 15 amino acids. With 3 bases clipped from V and 2 bases from J, the junction kept 5 bases outside the gene matches. Germline V gives CDR1 SGDLS, CDR2 YYNGEE. The CDR3 DNA reads as TGTGCCAGCAGCGCCACAGGGGCTGGCAATCAGCCCCAGCATTTT. This translates into CASSATGAGNQPQHF.

The chain combines TRBV4-3 with TRBJ2-3; TRBD1 aligns across 8 bases. Per germline, CDR1 LGHNA and CDR2 YSLEER. The CDR3 sequence is 14 residues long. V lost 4 bases, J lost 5 bases, and 5 bases stayed unmatched. The CDR3 DNA follows: TGCGCCAGCAGCCCTGGACAGGGTAGAGATACGCAGTATTTT. This translates into CASSPGQGRDTQYF.

This chain joins TRBV4-3 and TRBJ1-5, with 7 bases lining up with TRBD1. The germline gives CDR1 LGHNA, CDR2 YSLEER. The trim removed 0 bases at V and 5 bases at J, leaving 4 bases unmatched. This CDR3 spans 15 amino acids. This CDR3 is CASSQDLTGHQPQHF. The DNA of the CDR3 is TGCGCCAGCAGCCAAGATTTGACAGGGCATCAGCCCCAGCATTTT.

V is TRBV5-4 and J is TRBJ1-1; D unclear. The V gene's germline CDR1 is SGHNT and CDR2 YYREEE (reference sequence). V was trimmed by 7 bases and J by 4 bases, leaving 17 bases between them. The CDR3 is made up of 14 amino acids. The CDR3 sequence: CASHTVEIGTEAFF. The CDR3 DNA is TGTGCCAGCCACACTGTGGAGATCGGCACTGAAGCTTTCTTT. Full variable domain (missing parts from reference TRBV5-4 and TRBJ1-1): ETGVTQSPTHLIKTRGQQVTLRCSSQSGHNTVSWYQQALGQGPQFIFQYYREEENGRGNFPPRFSGLQFPNYSSELNVNALELDDSALYLCASHTVEIGTEAFFGQGTRLTVV.

The rearrangement links TRBV18 to TRBJ1-6, with 12 positions matching TRBD1. The CDR3 is made up of 18 amino acids. With V trimmed by 4 bases and J by 7 bases, 11 bases remained unmatched. Germline CDR1 is KGHSH and CDR2 is LQKENI. CDR3 nucleotides: TGTGCCAGCTCACAACTCCCGGGACAGGGGGCGGGCAATTCACCCCTCCACTTT. It yields the protein CASSQLPGQGAGNSPLHF.

The gene calls are TRBV28 and TRBJ1-6; D gene uncertain. CDR1 is MDHEN, CDR2 SYDVKM, per germline. The CDR3 extends over 17 amino acids. The V end was cut by 1 base, the J end by 7 bases, with 17 bases between. The DNA for the CDR3 is TGTGCCAGCAGTTTATTTCCCCCGGGATCTCCAAATTCACCCCTCCACTTT. Translating gives CASSLFPPGSPNSPLHF.

V and J are TRBV6-5 and TRBJ1-2; 9 bases match TRBD1. V lost 7 bases, J lost 8 bases, and 14 bases stayed unmatched. Germline lookup yields CDR1 MNHEY and CDR2 SVGAGI. The CDR3 runs 15 residues. The CDR3 loop reads CASIGSGTGIKGYTF. DNA of the CDR3: TGTGCCAGCATCGGATCCGGGACAGGGATTAAAGGCTACACCTTC.

This chain uses TRBV6-6 with TRBJ1-5; maybe TRBD1 (5 bases). CDR3 length: 15 amino acids. The V gene lost 6 bases and the J gene lost 4 bases, with 16 bases spanning the gap. The germline V gene has CDR1 MNHNY and CDR2 SVGAGI (reference sequence). CDR3 bases: TGTGCCAGCAGCAGCCTGGGGGGTCGAAATCAGCCCCAGCATTTT. It is translated as CASSSLGGRNQPQHF.

The genes are TRBV7-2 and TRBJ2-5, with 10 bases identical to TRBD2. The CDR3 totals 16 residues. Germline trimming cut 1 base from V and 5 bases from J; bases unmatched to any gene: 7. Germline-derived CDR1 and CDR2 are SGHTA and FQGNSA. The DNA of the CDR3 is TGTGCCAGCAGCTTAGACGCTAGCGGGGGCCGGGAGACCCAGTACTTC. This codes for CASSLDASGGRETQYF.

The chain recombines TRBV11-2 with TRBJ2-7; D is possibly TRBD1 (5 bases). Germline V gives CDR1 SGHAT, CDR2 FQNNGV. This CDR3 region has 14 residues. Deletions cut 3 bases from V and 6 bases from J, with 15 bases between. The CDR3 DNA sequence: TGTGCCAGCAGCTTCGAAGGGGTTCCCTCCGAGCAGTACTTC. Translation: CASSFEGVPSEQYF.

This rearrangement joins TRBV18 to TRBJ1-1, with D maybe TRBD1 (5 bases). The CDR3 is 22 amino acids. The V and J ends lost 1 base and 3 bases respectively, with 33 bases between them. The germline V gene encodes CDR1 KGHSH and CDR2 LQKENI. This CDR3 reads CASSPRFLSPGGDPLGYTEAFF. The CDR3 DNA is TGTGCCAGCTCACCACGCTTTCTAAGTCCGGGAGGGGACCCCCTCGGGTACACTGAAGCTTTCTTT.

The V call is TRBV7-3, the J call TRBJ2-7; TRBD1 aligns across 9 bases. Germline V lookup: CDR1 SGHTA, CDR2 FQGTGA. The V segment lost 4 bases and the J segment 10 bases; nucleotides outside the gene matches: 11. The CDR3 sequence is 14 residues long. The chain's CDR3 is CASSSAGTGKPQYF. CDR3 sequence (DNA): TGTGCCAGCAGCTCCGCGGGGACAGGGAAGCCCCAGTACTTC.

The chain uses TRBV4-1 and TRBJ2-1; 8 nucleotides agree with TRBD2. Looked up from germline, CDR1 is MGHRA and CDR2 is YSYEKL. V lost 4 bases, J lost 6 bases, and 11 bases stayed unmatched. This CDR3 has 16 residues. This CDR3 is CASSLLLAVVSNEQFF. CDR3 DNA: TGCGCCAGCAGCCTGTTACTAGCGGTCGTCTCCAATGAGCAGTTCTTC.

The chain joins TRBV15 to TRBJ2-1, with 7 bases matching TRBD2. This CDR3 is 13 amino acids long. Trimming removed 1 base from V and 9 bases from J; junction bases left unmatched: 3. Looked up from germline, CDR1 is LNHNV and CDR2 is YYDKDF (reference sequence). The CDR3 here is CATSRAGGAEQFF. The CDR3 DNA reads as TGTGCCACCAGCAGAGCGGGAGGTGCTGAGCAGTTCTTC.

V usage is TRBV6-2 or TRBV6-3 and J usage is TRBJ1-2; 9 positions match TRBD1. Germline lookup yields CDR1 MNHEY and CDR2 SVGEGT. This CDR3 comprises 16 residues. Unmatched junction bases numbered 8, after V lost 5 bases and J lost 1 base. In DNA form, the CDR3 reads TGTGCCAGCAGTAAGACTCGGACAGGGGTTAACTATGGCTACACCTTC. Encoded protein: CASSKTRTGVNYGYTF.

V and J are TRBV5-5 and TRBJ1-2; 7 bases map to TRBD1. This CDR3 contains 16 residues. V lost 0 bases, J lost 8 bases, and 13 bases stayed unmatched. The germline V gene has CDR1 SGHKS and CDR2 YYEKEE (reference sequence). The CDR3 sequence is CASSLGTGERRKGYTF. The CDR3 bases are TGTGCCAGCAGCTTGGGGACAGGCGAAAGGAGGAAAGGCTACACCTTC.

This chain joins TRBV28 and TRBJ1-5, with D perhaps matching TRBD1 (5 bases). V dropped 3 bases and J dropped 6 bases, with 15 bases sitting between them. Germline CDR1 MDHEN, CDR2 SYDVKM. The CDR3 spans 15 residues. The CDR3 region is CASSFSRAGGQPQHF. The DNA for the CDR3 is TGTGCCAGCAGTTTCTCCAGGGCGGGGGGTCAGCCCCAGCATTTT.

The DNA of the CDR3 is TGTGCCAGCCGCTATTACAGGGGAAGGAATCAGCCCCAGCATTTT. It codes for CASRYYRGRNQPQHF. V is TRBV21-1 and J is TRBJ1-5; TRBD1, the table's D call, lacks a check against the DNA. TRBV21-1 has pseudogene status. The CDR3 has 15 residues.

This chain connects TRBV6-6 to TRBJ1-6; 10 bases are a match to TRBD1. The germline CDR1 and CDR2 sequences are MNHNY and SVGAGI (reference sequence). CDR3 length equals 15 residues. The J segment lost 6 bases and the V segment lost 7 bases, leaving 6 bases of the junction unmatched. CDR3 sequence: CASTMGQGFNSPLHF. The CDR3 nucleotides are TGTGCCAGCACTATGGGACAGGGGTTTAATTCACCCCTCCACTTT.

This clone has a handful of counts. V usage is TRBV9 and J usage is TRBJ2-3; TRBD1 might be the D (6 bases). Looked up from germline, CDR1 is SGDLS and CDR2 is YYNGEE. Deletions cut 0 bases from V and 3 bases from J, with 14 bases between. There are 16 residues in the CDR3. The CDR3 loop reads CASSVDPRGITDTQYF. The CDR3, as DNA: TGTGCCAGCAGCGTAGATCCCAGGGGCATTACAGATACGCAGTATTTT.

The V and J genes are TRBV3-1 (or the pseudogene TRBV3-2) and TRBJ2-7; a possible D gene is TRBD1 (7 bases). Trimming removed 1 base at V and 6 bases at J, with 13 bases between. Germline loops: CDR1 LGHDT, CDR2 YNNKEL (reference sequence). CDR3 length equals 14 residues. CDR3 DNA sequence: TGTGCCAGCAGCCAAGGGAACAGGGGAGGCGAGCAGTACTTC. It is translated as CASSQGNRGGEQYF.

The CDR3 loop reads CATSMGGGGYEQYF. The CDR3 nucleotides are TGTGCCACCAGTATGGGGGGAGGCGGTTACGAGCAGTACTTC. This rearrangement joins TRBV24-1 to TRBJ2-7; perhaps TRBD2 as D (6 bases). The CDR3 is 14 residues long. CDR1 is KGHDR, CDR2 SFDVKD, per germline. V lost 6 bases and J 4 bases, leaving 15 bases between the germline ends.

The rearrangement joins TRBV3-1 (or the pseudogene TRBV3-2) to TRBJ2-1, with D hard to call. From germline, CDR1 is LGHDT and CDR2 YNNKEL (reference sequence). Trimming removed 1 base at V and 0 bases at J, with 13 bases between. The CDR3 loop spans 17 amino acids. CDR3 DNA sequence: TGTGCCAGCAGCCAAGGTCGTTTCTGTAGCTCCTACAATGAGCAGTTCTTC. Its protein is CASSQGRFCSSYNEQFF.

The rearrangement links TRBV7-6 to TRBJ1-2, with D maybe TRBD1 (5 bases). In germline, CDR1 is SGHVS, CDR2 FNYEAQ. The CDR3 is 13 residues long. V was pared by 4 bases and J by 8 bases, with 14 bases between. CDR3 coding DNA: TGTGCCAGCAGCTCCGGGGGGAAGGAGGGCTACACCTTC. Its protein product is CASSSGGKEGYTF.

J is TRBJ2-6 and V is TRBV12-2; the D call TRBD2 from the table was never checked on the DNA. TRBV12-2 is marked as a pseudogene. The CDR3 is 16 residues long. The CDR3 DNA reads as TGTGCAAGTCGCTTCCAAGAGGCTTCTGGGGCCAACGTCCTGACTTTC. It translates to CASRFQEASGANVLTF.